The 8 T cell receptor beta chains below come from one sample, sequenced in a study of blood T cells in healthy people across ages. Using a J-beta primer mix together with a sample-barcoded 5' primer, a second PCR was run for about 7 to 12 cycles. One entry per CDR3 protein results from TCRdb running MiXCR on the 5' RACE reads. The sample has about a million distinct CDR3 sequences; roughly two fifths are singletons. The sequencing input was blood. The receptors were gathered from a man aged 18 to 30 in good health.

The gene calls are TRBV20-1 and TRBJ2-7; 8 positions match TRBD1. CDR1 DFQATT and CDR2 SNEGSKA come from the germline V gene (reference sequence). The CDR3 spans 15 residues. With V trimmed by 3 bases and J by 2 bases, 9 bases remained unmatched. Written as DNA, the CDR3 is TGCAGTGCTAGTCCCGGGACAGGAGAAACCTACGAGCAGTACTTC. Translated, it gives CSASPGTGETYEQYF.

This clonotype was seen a handful of times. V gene TRBV4-2 combines with J gene TRBJ2-1; no firm D call. This CDR3 has 13 amino acids. The V and J ends lost 4 bases and 8 bases respectively, with 12 bases between them. Germline V gives CDR1 LGHNA, CDR2 YNFKEQ. The CDR3 DNA reads as TGTGCCAGCAGCCCAACTTCAGTGGATGAGCAGTTCTTC. It encodes CASSPTSVDEQFF.

This chain links TRBV5-5 with TRBJ1-1; TRBD1 might be the D (5 bases). V gave up 3 bases and J gave up 1 base, with 13 bases separating them. CDR1 is SGHKS, CDR2 YYEKEE, per germline (reference sequence). This CDR3 has 15 amino acids. The CDR3 DNA is TGTGCCAGCAGCTGGTACGGGGGGGAGAACACTGAAGCTTTCTTT. Its translation is CASSWYGGENTEAFF.

Only a few counts were recorded for this clonotype. The chain employs TRBV5-1 and TRBJ2-1; TRBD2 matches 10 bases. V shed 4 bases and J 3 bases; nucleotides not matched to a gene: 4. The CDR3 covers 15 residues. Germline lookup yields CDR1 SGHRS and CDR2 YFSETQ. CDR3 loop: CASSIGLADYNEQFF. The CDR3 region has the DNA TGCGCCAGCAGCATTGGACTAGCGGACTACAATGAGCAGTTCTTC.

This clonotype was detected many times. This chain uses TRBV6-6 with TRBJ2-3, with unresolved D. The CDR3 length is 12 residues. Germline V lookup: CDR1 MNHNY, CDR2 SVGAGI (reference sequence). V gave up 6 bases and J gave up 4 bases, with 8 bases separating them. The CDR3 DNA reads as TGTGCCAGCAGCCCGTCGGCAGATACGCAGTATTTT. Its translation is CASSPSADTQYF.

This clonotype has more than one count but fewer than ten. The chain is built from TRBV6-5 and TRBJ2-1; 9 bases fit TRBD1. The CDR3 is 17 residues long. Per germline, CDR1 MNHEY and CDR2 SVGAGI. Losses at the gene ends were 6 bases for V and 4 bases for J; bases not matched to a gene: 13. CDR3 region: CASSRGSPGQGYNEQFF. CDR3 DNA: TGTGCCAGCAGCCGAGGCTCACCGGGACAGGGATACAATGAGCAGTTCTTC.

The table lists this clonotype with a few counts. This chain connects TRBV5-1 to TRBJ1-3, with D perhaps matching TRBD1 (6 bases). The CDR3 sequence is 13 residues long. With 4 bases removed from V and 4 bases from J, the gap between germline ends came to 9 bases. The germline CDR1 and CDR2 sequences are SGHRS and YFSETQ. The DNA for the CDR3 is TGCGCCAGCAGCCCGGACAGCGGAAACACCATATATTTT. This sequence encodes CASSPDSGNTIYF. Drawing the rest from reference TRBV5-1 and TRBJ1-3, the complete variable domain is KAGVTQTPRYLIKTRGQQVTLSCSPISGHRSVSWYQQTPGQGLQFLFEYFSETQRNKGNFPGRFSGRQFSNSRSEMNVSTLELGDSALYLCASSPDSGNTIYFGEGSWLTVV.

V gene TRBV4-3 combines with J gene TRBJ1-3, with 7 bases identical to TRBD1. Germline CDR1 LGHNA, CDR2 YSLEER. The CDR3 loop spans 16 amino acids. V gave up 0 bases and J gave up 4 bases; unmatched junction bases: 6. The CDR3 sequence is CASSQDPGGLGNTIYF. The CDR3 coding sequence is TGCGCCAGCAGCCAAGATCCAGGGGGGCTGGGAAACACCATATATTTT.